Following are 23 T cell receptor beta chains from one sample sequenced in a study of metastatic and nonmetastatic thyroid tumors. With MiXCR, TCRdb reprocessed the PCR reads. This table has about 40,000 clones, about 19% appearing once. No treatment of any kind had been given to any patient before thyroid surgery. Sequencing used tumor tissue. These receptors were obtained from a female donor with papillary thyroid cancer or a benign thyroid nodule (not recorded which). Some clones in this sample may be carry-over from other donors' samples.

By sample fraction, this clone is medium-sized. The CDR3 region has the DNA TGTGCCAGCAGTGAAGCGGCGGGGCAGCCCCAGCATTTT. Translation: CASSEAAGQPQHF. The chain joins TRBV6-1 to TRBJ1-5; no firm D call. Per germline, CDR1 MNHNS and CDR2 SASEGT. The germline V and J ends were trimmed by 0 bases and 7 bases, with 7 bases remaining between them. This CDR3 is 13 amino acids long.

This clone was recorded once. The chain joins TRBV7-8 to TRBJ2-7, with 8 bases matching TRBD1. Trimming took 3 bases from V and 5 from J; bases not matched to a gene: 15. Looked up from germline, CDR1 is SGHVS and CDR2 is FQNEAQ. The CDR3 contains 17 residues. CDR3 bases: TGTGCCAGCAGCTTTAGGAGGACAGGGTCCGTGGTGAACGAGCAGTACTTC. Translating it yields CASSFRRTGSVVNEQYF.

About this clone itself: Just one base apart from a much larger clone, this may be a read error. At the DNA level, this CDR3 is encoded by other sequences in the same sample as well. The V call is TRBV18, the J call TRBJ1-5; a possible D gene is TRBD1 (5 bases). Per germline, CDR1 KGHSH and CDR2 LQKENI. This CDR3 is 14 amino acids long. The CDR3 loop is CASSREGTNQPQHF. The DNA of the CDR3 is TGTGCCAGCTCACGAGAGGGGACCAATCAGCCACAGCATTTT.

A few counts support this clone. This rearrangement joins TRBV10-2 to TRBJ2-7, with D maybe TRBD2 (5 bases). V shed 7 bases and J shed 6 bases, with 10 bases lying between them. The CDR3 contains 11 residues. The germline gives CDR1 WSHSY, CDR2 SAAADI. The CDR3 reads CASNGVCEQYF. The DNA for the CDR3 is TGCGCCAGCAACGGGGTGTGCGAGCAGTACTTC.

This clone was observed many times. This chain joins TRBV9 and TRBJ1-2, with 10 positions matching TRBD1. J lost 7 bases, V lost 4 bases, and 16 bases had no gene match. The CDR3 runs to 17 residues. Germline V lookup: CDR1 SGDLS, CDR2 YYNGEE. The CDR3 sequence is CASSSSSPGQGIPGYTF. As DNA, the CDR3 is TGTGCCAGCAGCTCCTCCTCCCCGGGACAGGGGATCCCTGGCTACACCTTC.

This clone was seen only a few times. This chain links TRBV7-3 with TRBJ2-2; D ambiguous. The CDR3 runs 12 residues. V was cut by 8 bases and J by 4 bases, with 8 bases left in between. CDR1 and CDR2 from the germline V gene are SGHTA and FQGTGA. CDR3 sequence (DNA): TGTGCCAGCCAGGCTAGCACCGGGGAGCTGTTTTTT. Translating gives CASQASTGELFF.

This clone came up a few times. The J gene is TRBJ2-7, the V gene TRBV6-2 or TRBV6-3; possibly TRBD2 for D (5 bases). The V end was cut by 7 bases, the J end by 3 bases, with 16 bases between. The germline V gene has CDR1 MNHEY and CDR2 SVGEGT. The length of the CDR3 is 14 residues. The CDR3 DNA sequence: TGTGCCAGCACCAGGAGTGGGAGCAGCTACGAGCAGTACTTC. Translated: CASTRSGSSYEQYF.

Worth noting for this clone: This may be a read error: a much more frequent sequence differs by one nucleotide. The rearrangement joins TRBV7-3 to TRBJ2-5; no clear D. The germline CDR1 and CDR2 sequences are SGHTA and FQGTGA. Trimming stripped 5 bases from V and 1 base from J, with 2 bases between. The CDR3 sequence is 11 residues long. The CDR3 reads CASSLQETQYF. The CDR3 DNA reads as TGTGCCAGCAGCCTCCAAGAGACCCAGTACTTC.

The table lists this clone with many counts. CDR3 amino acids: CASSLGTSRADTQYF. The DNA of the CDR3 is TGTGCCAGCAGCTTAGGGACTAGTCGGGCAGATACGCAGTATTTT. V gene TRBV7-2 combines with J gene TRBJ2-3; 7 bases agree with TRBD2. Germline-derived CDR1 and CDR2 are SGHTA and FQGNSA. The V gene end was trimmed by 1 base and the J gene end by 4 bases; junction bases not matched to a gene: 5. The CDR3 is 15 amino acids.

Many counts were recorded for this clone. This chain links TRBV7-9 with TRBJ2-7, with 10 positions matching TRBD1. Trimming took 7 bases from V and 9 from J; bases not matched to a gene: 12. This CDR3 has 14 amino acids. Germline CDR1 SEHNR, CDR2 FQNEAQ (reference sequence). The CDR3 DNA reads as TGTGCCAGCACCCCCCCGACAGGGGGCTCGGGGCAGTACTTC. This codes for CASTPPTGGSGQYF.

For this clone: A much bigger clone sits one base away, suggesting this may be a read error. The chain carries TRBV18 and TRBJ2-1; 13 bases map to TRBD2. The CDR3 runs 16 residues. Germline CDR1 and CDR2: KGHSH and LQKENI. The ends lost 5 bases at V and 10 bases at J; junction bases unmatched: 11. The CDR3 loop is CASSAVGGTSGKEQFF. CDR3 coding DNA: TGTGCCAGCTCAGCGGTTGGGGGGACTAGCGGGAAGGAGCAGTTCTTC.

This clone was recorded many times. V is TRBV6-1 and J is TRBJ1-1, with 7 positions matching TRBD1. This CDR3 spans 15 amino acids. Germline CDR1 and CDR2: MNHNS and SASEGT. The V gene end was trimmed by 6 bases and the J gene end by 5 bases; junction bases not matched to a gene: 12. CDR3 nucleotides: TGTGCCAGCAGCAAGTCCCCGAACAGGGGAACTGAAGCTTTCTTT. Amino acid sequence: CASSKSPNRGTEAFF.

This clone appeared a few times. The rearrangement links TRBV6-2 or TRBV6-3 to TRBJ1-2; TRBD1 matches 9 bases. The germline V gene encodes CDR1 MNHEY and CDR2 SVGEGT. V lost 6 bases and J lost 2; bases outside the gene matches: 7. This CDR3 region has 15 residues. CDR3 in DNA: TGTGCCAGCAGCCGGGGGACAGGGCGGAACTATGGCTACACCTTC. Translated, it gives CASSRGTGRNYGYTF.

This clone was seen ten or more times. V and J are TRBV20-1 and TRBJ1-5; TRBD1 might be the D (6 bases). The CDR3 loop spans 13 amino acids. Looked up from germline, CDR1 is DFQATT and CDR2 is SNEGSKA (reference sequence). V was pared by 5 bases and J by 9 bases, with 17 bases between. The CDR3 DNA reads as TGCAGTGCTCTGGACAGCCCTGGTGGGCCCCAGCATTTT. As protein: CSALDSPGGPQHF.

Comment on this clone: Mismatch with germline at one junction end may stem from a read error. The CDR3 loop is CSASGRVRSTGELFF. In DNA form, the CDR3 reads TGCAGTGCTAGTGGGCGGGTGCGAAGCACCGGTGAGCTGTTTTTT. The chain links TRBV20-1 to TRBJ2-2; D possibly corresponds to TRBD2 (5 bases). The CDR3 is 15 residues long. Germline values: CDR1 DFQATT, CDR2 SNEGSKA (reference sequence).

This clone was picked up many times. In nucleotides, the CDR3 is TGTGCCATCAGTGATTTCTCCGGCCGACGGTTAGAAGCTTTCTTT. It yields the protein CAISDFSGRRLEAFF. The V and J genes are TRBV10-3 and TRBJ1-1; D is uncertain. Looked up from germline, CDR1 is ENHRY and CDR2 is SYGVKD. The CDR3 length is 15 residues. Trimming took 3 bases from V and 8 from J, leaving 19 bases between them.

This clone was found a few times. CDR3 residues: CASLKGTSGRALATDTQYF. The CDR3, as DNA: TGTGCCAGCCTAAAGGGGACTAGCGGGAGGGCCCTCGCGACAGATACGCAGTATTTT. This chain connects TRBV6-6 to TRBJ2-3; 16 positions match TRBD2. The germline CDR1 and CDR2 sequences are MNHNY and SVGAGI (reference sequence). This CDR3 has 19 residues. V shed 8 bases and J 3 bases; nucleotides not matched to a gene: 14.

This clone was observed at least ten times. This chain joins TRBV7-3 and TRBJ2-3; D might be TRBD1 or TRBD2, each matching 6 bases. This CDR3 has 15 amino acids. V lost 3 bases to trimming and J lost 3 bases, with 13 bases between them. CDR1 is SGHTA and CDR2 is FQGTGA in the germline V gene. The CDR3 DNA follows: TGTGCCAGCAGCTTTGATCCGGGGGCAACAGATACGCAGTATTTT. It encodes CASSFDPGATDTQYF.

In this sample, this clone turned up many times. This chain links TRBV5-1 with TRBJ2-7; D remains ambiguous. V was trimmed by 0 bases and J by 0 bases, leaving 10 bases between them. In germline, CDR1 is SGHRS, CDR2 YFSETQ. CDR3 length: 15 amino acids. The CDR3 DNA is TGCGCCAGCAGCTTGGGCGAAGCGAACTCCTACGAGCAGTACTTC. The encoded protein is CASSLGEANSYEQYF.

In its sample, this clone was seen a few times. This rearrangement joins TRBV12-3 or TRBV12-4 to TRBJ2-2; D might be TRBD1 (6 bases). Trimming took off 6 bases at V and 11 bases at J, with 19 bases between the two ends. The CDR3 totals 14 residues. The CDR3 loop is CASSLQGKGVELFF. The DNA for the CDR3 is TGTGCCAGCAGCCTTCAGGGGAAGGGCGTTGAGCTGTTTTTT.

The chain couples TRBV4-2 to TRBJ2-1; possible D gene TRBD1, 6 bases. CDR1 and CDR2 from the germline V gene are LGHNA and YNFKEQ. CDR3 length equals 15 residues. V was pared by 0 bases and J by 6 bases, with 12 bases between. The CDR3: CASSQERYRVNEQFF. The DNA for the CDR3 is TGTGCCAGCAGCCAAGAGAGGTACAGGGTCAATGAGCAGTTCTTC.

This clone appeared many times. For the CDR3, the DNA is TGTGCCAGCAGTTTATGGAAGGGTAACTACAATGAGCAGTTCTTC. As protein: CASSLWKGNYNEQFF. The rearrangement uses TRBV27 and TRBJ2-1; D uncertain. The CDR3 runs to 15 residues. CDR1 is MNHEY and CDR2 is SMNVEV in the germline V gene (reference sequence). Trimming removed 1 base at V and 3 bases at J, with 10 bases between.

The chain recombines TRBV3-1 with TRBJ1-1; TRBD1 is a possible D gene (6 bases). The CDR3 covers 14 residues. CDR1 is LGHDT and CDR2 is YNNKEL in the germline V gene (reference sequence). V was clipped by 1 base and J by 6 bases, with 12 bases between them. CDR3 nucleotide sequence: TGTGCCAGCAGCCAAGGGGTTTCAGGGGCTGAAGCTTTCTTT. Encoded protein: CASSQGVSGAEAFF. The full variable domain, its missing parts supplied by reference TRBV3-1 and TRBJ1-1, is DTAVSQTPKYLVTQMGNDKSIKCEQNLGHDTMYWYKQDSKKFLKIMFSYNNKELIINETVPNRFSPKSPDKAHLNLHINSLELGDSAVYFCASSQGVSGAEAFFGQGTRLTVV.